The T cell receptor (beta chain) described here comes from a study of OX40 agonist ivuxolimab in advanced cancers. Study information: Partial responses were achieved by three patients, one with hepatocellular carcinoma and two with cutaneous melanoma.

Profiled with immunoSEQ multiplex PCR; TCRdb holds only in-frame clones, not every one. The sample contains 75,000 to 90,000 clones, roughly 92% of which appear only once. Germline lookup yields CDR1 MNHNY and CDR2 SVGAGI (reference sequence). Trimming removed 3 bases at V and 6 bases at J, with 12 bases between. The CDR3 is 14 amino acids. Peripheral blood came from all dose cohorts at three timepoints. The TCR originated in an adult with an advanced solid tumor such as melanoma, head and neck, liver or kidney cancer. This material consisted of CD4+ or CD8+ T cells sorted from blood, taken in a trial of the OX40 agonist ivuxolimab. The chain links TRBV6-6 to TRBJ1-5, with D hard to call. The CDR3 spells CASSYFGVGQPQHF. CDR3 DNA: TGTGCCAGCAGTTATTTTGGGGTTGGTCAGCCCCAGCATTTT.